This T cell receptor (beta chain) was recovered during a study of T cells after yellow fever vaccination. This CDR3 spans 16 amino acids. Germline V gives CDR1 LGHNA, CDR2 YNFKEQ. Losses at the gene ends were 4 bases for V and 6 bases for J; bases not matched to a gene: 11. Only a few counts were recorded for this clonotype. TCRdb processed the 5' RACE reads anew with MiXCR; each CDR3 protein has one entry. This sample has around 360,000 distinct CDR3 sequences, with approximately 10% found just once. Sample: PBMCs, taken on the day of the first yellow fever vaccination. The origin of this receptor is a man between 18 and 35 years old who received the YFV17D yellow fever vaccine. V and J are TRBV4-2 and TRBJ1-1, with 10 bases identical to TRBD1. CDR3 loop: CASSPSGGDRGPEAFF. In DNA form, the CDR3 reads TGTGCCAGCAGCCCCTCGGGGGGGGACAGGGGACCTGAAGCTTTCTTT.